This T cell receptor beta chain stems from a study of neoadjuvant anti-PD-1 for oral cavity cancer (dated by TCRdb to about 2021). About the full investigation: Before curative-intent surgical resection, most patients were given three to four biweekly doses of nivolumab at 3 mg/kg. A fourth nivolumab dose was given around day 43 to patients without progression, and definitive surgical resection was performed in those patients on days 50-56. Patients with complete response, partial response or stable disease by RECIST 1.1 were defined as responders, whereas patients with progression were defined as non-responders. An approximately 30% response rate was observed in the parent correlative cohort, in which more than ten patients were included.

For deep sequencing of PBMC libraries, mostly 450 to 600 ng of input genomic DNA was used, and six replicates were run per sample. Following the manufacturer's instructions, the team built TCRbeta libraries using the immunoSEQ hsTCRbeta kit. The completed libraries were mixed into a single pool at 3 nM, then sequenced with an Illumina NovaSeq 6000 S4 flow cell. For the original study's pipeline: The immunoSEQ Analyzer was used for raw data preprocessing and quality control. The analysis was restricted to productive rearrangements, with each unique CDR3 amino acid sequence defining a clonotype. Repertoire clonality was estimated as the Gini-Simpson index, which was calculated using the R package tcR. Student's t test was used to compare Gini indices, while Pearson correlation assessed associations with tumor size change. TCRdb took over this immuneACCESS table, retaining in-frame rearrangements with V and J assigned. Such tables are incomplete; in checked studies, under half of the missing clones stem from an unresolved V gene, and the remainder is unexplained. V and J calls and clone size follow that table, whereas D and trimming were derived from the DNA. The sample table lists some 15,000 clones, 55% to 75% of them with a count of one. The ten biggest clones cover around 3% of the sample.

Overall study results and their limits: TCR analyses included only three patients per response group, and the authors called for larger cohorts for validation. After neoadjuvant nivolumab, non-responders showed significantly higher T cell clonality (Gini index) in PBMCs than responders did. Higher pretreatment blood Treg/Th17 ratios correlated with higher pretreatment blood TCRbeta clonality and lower post-treatment tumor TCRbeta clonality.

What the time point label conveys for this sample: before neoadjuvant nivolumab. The patients had newly diagnosed stage II-IVA oral cavity squamous cell carcinoma and had not received any prior systemic or radiation treatment. The cohort consisted of patients with HPV-negative, locally advanced oral cavity squamous cell carcinoma. Peripheral blood mononuclear cells were analyzed directly, without maintenance or expansion in culture. Samples came from a longitudinal correlative study of a single-arm phase II trial of neoadjuvant nivolumab in oral cavity squamous cell carcinoma. Subject-matched pre- and post-treatment PBMCs and tumors from three responders and three non-responders underwent genomic DNA-based TCRbeta sequencing. Peripheral blood mononuclear cells were collected once before nivolumab treatment and again after treatment, at the time of surgery. Genomic DNA was isolated from PBMCs using the Maxwell RSC DNA from Cells kit.

As for this clone: Its antigen is not yet known. Per-base qualities were not stored, and no clone one base away is much larger.

V sheds 0 bases and J sheds 5 bases, leaving 15 bases between their ends. For CDR1 and CDR2, the germline V gene lists SGHRS and YFSETQ. Taken from cysteine to phenylalanine, the CDR3 has 15 residues. Kept here is only the CDR3 DNA, which spans 45 bases and is read in frame from base 1. The sequence is built from TRBV5-1 and TRBJ2-7; D gene: possibly TRBD2, on 5 matching bases. The TCR originated in a person aged 40 to 85 with oral cavity squamous cell carcinoma. The sequences come from PBMCs, collected before nivolumab (anti-PD-1) treatment. The CDR3 protein: CASSLAGLASNEQYF. The DNA reads TGCGCCAGCAGCTTGGCTGGTCTAGCCAGCAACGAGCAGTACTTC. With the portions outside the CDR3 filled from the reference TRBV5-1 and TRBJ2-7 genes, the complete variable region becomes KAGVTQTPRYLIKTRGQQVTLSCSPISGHRSVSWYQQTPGQGLQFLFEYFSETQRNKGNFPGRFSGRQFSNSRSEMNVSTLELGDSALYLCASSLAGLASNEQYFGPGTRLTVT.